The sequence of this T cell receptor (beta chain) was determined in a study of CD8+ T cells in alopecia areata. Study-wide background: Twice daily, treated patients received 5 to 10 mg of oral tofacitinib. The study, taken as a whole, reports: A large proportion of expanded lesional clones were detected persisting in scalp and blood during tofacitinib. Clonality exceeded that of normal scalp in lesional scalp, most notably in alopecia totalis/universalis.

CDR1 is SGHNT, CDR2 YENEEA, per germline. This CDR3 region has 16 residues. V was shortened by 5 bases and J by 2 bases, with 17 bases between the two germline ends. Concerning this clone: The antigen remains unidentified.

Specified treatment: oral pan-JAK inhibitor, 5-10 mg twice daily. The sorting of PBMCs gave CD4+ and CD8+ T cells. cDNA serving as the sequencing template came from extracted, reverse transcribed RNA. Profiling relied on immunoSEQ multiplex PCR, and the TCRdb table lists in-frame clones only, not all of them. The sample has fewer than 200,000 clones, roughly 64% seen once; the top ten hold roughly 12%. This specimen was CD8+ T cells sorted from blood, taken at week 24, from a patient treated with tofacitinib. This TCR was recovered from a human donor with alopecia areata. This chain links TRBV11-3 with TRBJ2-3, with D maybe TRBD1 (6 bases). CDR3 nucleotide sequence: TGTGCCAGCAGCCCCTTCCGACAGGTGACCACAGATACGCAGTATTTT. The encoded protein is CASSPFRQVTTDTQYF.